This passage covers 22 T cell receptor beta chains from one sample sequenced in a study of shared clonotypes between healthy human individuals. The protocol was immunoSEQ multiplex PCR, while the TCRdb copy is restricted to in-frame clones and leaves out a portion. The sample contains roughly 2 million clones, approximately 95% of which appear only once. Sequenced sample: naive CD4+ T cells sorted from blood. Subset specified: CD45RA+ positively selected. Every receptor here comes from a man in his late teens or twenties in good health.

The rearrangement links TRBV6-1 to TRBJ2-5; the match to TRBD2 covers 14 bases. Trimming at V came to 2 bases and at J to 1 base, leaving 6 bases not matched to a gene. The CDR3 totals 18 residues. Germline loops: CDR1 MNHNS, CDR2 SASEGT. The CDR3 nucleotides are TGTGCCAGCAGTGAAAGGACTAGCGGGGGGCCCCCCCAAGAGACCCAGTACTTC. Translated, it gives CASSERTSGGPPQETQYF.

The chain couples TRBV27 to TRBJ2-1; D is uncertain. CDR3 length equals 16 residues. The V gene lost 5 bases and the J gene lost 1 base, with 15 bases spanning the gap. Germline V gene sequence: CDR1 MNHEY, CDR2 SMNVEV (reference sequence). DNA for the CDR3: TGTGCCAGCAGTCTTCTAGGAGATTTGTCCTACAATGAGCAGTTCTTC. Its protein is CASSLLGDLSYNEQFF.

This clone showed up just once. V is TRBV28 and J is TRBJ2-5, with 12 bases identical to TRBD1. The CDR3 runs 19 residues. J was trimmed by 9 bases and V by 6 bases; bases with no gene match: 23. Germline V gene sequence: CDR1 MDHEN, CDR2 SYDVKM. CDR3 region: CASRPVPGQGAVAERAQYF. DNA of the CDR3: TGTGCCAGCAGGCCCGTCCCGGGACAGGGGGCGGTAGCTGAACGTGCCCAGTACTTC.

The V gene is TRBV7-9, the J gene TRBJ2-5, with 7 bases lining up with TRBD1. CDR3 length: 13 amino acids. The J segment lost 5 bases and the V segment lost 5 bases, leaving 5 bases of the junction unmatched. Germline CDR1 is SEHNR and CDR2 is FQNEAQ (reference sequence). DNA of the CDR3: TGTGCCAGCAGCGGGACAGTAGGGGAGACCCAGTACTTC. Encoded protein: CASSGTVGETQYF.

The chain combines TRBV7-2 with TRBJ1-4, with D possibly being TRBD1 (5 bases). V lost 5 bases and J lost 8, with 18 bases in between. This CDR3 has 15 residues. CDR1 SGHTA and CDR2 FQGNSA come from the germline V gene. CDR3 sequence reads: CASSQGPGRDEKLFF. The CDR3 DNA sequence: TGTGCCAGCAGCCAGGGCCCAGGGAGGGACGAAAAACTGTTTTTT. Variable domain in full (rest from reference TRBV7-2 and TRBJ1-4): GAGVSQSPSNKVTEKGKDVELRCDPISGHTALYWYRQSLGQGLEFLIYFQGNSAPDKSGLPSDRFSAERTGGSVSTLTIQRTQQEDSAVYLCASSQGPGRDEKLFFGSGTQLSVL.

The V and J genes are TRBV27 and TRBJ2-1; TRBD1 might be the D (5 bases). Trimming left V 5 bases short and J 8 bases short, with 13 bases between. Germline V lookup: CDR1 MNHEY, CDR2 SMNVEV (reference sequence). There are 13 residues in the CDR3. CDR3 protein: CASSRWGRDEQFF. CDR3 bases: TGTGCCAGCAGTCGCTGGGGCAGGGATGAGCAGTTCTTC.

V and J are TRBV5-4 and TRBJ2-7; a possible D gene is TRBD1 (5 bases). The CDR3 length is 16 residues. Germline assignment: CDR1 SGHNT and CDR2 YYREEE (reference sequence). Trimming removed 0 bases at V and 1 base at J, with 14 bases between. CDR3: CASSLAGRAHSYEQYF. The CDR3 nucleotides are TGTGCCAGCAGCTTGGCCGGCAGGGCTCATTCCTACGAGCAGTACTTC.

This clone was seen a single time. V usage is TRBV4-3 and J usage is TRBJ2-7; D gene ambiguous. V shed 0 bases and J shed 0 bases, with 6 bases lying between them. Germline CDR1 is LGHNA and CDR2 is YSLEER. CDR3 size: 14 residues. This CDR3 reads CASSQEHSSYEQYF. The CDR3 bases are TGCGCCAGCAGCCAAGAACACTCCTCCTACGAGCAGTACTTC.

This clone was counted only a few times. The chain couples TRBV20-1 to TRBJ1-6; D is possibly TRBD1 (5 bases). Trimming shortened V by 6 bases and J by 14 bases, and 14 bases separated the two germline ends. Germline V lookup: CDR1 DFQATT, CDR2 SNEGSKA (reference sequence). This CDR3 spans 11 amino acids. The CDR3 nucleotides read TGCAGTGCACCAAGACAGTCCACCCTCCACTTT. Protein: CSAPRQSTLHF.

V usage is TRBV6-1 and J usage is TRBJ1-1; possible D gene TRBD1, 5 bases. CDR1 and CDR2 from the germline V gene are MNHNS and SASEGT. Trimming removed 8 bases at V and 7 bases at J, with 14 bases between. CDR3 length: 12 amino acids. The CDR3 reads CASEGRHREAFF. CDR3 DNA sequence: TGTGCCAGCGAGGGGAGACATCGTGAAGCTTTCTTT.

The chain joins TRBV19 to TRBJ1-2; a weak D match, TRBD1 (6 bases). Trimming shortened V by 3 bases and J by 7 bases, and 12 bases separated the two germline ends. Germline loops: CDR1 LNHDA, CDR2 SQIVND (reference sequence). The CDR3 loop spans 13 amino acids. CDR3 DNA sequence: TGTGCCAGTAGTATTGAACAGGGAACTGGCTACACCTTC. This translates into CASSIEQGTGYTF.

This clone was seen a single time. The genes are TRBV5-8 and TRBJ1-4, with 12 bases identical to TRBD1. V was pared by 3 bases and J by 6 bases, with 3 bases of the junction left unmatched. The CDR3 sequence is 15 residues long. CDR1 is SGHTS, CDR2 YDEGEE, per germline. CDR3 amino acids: CASSWGQGAYEKLFF. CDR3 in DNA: TGTGCCAGCAGCTGGGGACAGGGGGCTTATGAAAAACTGTTTTTT. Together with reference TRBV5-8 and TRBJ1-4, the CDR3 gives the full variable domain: EAGVTQSPTHLIKTRGQQATLRCSPISGHTSVYWYQQALGLGLQFLLWYDEGEERNRGNFPPRFSGRQFPNYSSELNVNALELEDSALYLCASSWGQGAYEKLFFGSGTQLSVL.

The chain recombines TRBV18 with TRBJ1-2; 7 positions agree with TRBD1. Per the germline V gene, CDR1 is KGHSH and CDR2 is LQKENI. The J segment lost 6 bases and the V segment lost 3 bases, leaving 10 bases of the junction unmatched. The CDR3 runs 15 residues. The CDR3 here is CASSPLTGAQDGYTF. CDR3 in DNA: TGTGCCAGCTCACCCCTAACAGGGGCCCAGGATGGCTACACCTTC. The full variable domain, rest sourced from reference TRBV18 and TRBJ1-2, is NAGVMQNPRHLVRRRGQEARLRCSPMKGHSHVYWYRQLPEEGLKFMVYLQKENIIDESGMPKERFSAEFPKEGPSILRIQQVVRGDSAAYFCASSPLTGAQDGYTFGSGTRLTVV.

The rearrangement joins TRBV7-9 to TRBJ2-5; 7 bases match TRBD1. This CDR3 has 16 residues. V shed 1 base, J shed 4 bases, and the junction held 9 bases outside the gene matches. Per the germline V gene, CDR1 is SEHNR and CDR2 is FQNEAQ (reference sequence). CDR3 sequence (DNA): TGTGCCAGCAGCTTAGTATTAGTGTGGGACAGAGAGACCCAGTACTTC. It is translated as CASSLVLVWDRETQYF.

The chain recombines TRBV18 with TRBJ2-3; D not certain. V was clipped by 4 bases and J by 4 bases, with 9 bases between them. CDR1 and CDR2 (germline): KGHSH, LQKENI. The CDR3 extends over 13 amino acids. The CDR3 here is CASSRTSPDTQYF. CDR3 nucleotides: TGTGCCAGCTCACGGACCTCCCCAGATACGCAGTATTTT.

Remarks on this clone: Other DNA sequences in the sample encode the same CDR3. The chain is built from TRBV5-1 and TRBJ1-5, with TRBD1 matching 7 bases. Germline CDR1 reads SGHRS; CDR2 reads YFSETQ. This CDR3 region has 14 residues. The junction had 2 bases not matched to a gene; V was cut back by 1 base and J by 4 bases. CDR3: CASSLQGGNQPQHF. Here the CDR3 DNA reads TGCGCCAGCAGCTTGCAGGGGGGAAATCAGCCCCAGCATTTT.

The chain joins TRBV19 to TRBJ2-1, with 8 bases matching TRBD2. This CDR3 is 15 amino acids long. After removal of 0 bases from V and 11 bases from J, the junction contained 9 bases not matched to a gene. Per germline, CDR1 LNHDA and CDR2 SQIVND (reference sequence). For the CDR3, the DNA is TGTGCCAGTAGTATAGATCCCCCTCGGGGGGGACAGCAGTTCTTC. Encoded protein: CASSIDPPRGGQQFF. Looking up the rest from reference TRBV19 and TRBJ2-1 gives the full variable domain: DGGITQSPKYLFRKEGQNVTLSCEQNLNHDAMYWYRQDPGQGLRLIYYSQIVNDFQKGDIAEGYSVSREKKESFPLTVTSAQKNPTAFYLCASSIDPPRGGQQFFGPGTRLTVL.

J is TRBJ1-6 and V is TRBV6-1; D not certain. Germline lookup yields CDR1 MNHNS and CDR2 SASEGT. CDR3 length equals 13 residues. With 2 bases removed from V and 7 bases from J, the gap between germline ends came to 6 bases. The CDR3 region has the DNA TGTGCCAGCAGTGAACAAAACAATTCACCCCTCCACTTT. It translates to CASSEQNNSPLHF.

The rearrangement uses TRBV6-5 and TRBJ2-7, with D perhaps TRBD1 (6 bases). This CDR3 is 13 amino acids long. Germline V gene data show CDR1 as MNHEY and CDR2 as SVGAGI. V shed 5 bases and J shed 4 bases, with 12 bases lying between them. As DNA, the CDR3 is TGTGCCAGCAGTCGACAGGTGGGGTACGAGCAGTACTTC. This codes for CASSRQVGYEQYF.

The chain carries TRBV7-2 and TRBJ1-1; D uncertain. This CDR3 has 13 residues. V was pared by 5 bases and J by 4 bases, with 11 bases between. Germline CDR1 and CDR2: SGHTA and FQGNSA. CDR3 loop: CASSPLGSTEAFF. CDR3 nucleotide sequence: TGTGCCAGCAGCCCATTAGGTAGCACTGAAGCTTTCTTT.

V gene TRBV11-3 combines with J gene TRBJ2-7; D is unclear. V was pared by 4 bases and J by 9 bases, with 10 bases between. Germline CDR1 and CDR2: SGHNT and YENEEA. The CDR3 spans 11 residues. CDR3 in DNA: TGTGCCAGCAGCTCCCCTGAAAGGCAGTACTTC. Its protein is CASSSPERQYF.

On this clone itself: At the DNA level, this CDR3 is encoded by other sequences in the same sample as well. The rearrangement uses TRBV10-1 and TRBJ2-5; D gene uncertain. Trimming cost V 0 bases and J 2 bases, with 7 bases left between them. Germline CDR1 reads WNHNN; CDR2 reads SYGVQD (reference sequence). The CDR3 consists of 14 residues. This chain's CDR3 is CASSESAGQETQYF. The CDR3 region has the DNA TGCGCCAGCAGTGAGTCTGCAGGTCAAGAGACCCAGTACTTC.